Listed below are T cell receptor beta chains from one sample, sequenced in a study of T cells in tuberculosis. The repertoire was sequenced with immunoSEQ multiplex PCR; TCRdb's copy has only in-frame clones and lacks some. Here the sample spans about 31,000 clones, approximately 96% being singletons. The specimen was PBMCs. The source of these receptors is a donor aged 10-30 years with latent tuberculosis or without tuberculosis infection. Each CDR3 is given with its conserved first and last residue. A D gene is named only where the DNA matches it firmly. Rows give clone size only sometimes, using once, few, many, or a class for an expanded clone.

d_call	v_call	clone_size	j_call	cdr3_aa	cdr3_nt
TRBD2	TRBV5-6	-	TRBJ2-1	CASSPTGGAGSSYNEQFF	TGTGCCAGCAGCCCCACGGGGGGAGCGGGAAGCTCCTACAATGAGCAGTTCTTC
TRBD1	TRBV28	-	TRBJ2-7	CASSFRGDSSYEQYF	TGTGCCAGCAGTTTTCGAGGGGACAGTTCCTACGAGCAGTACTTC
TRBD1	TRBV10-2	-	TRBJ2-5	CASSYSGTGGWTQYF	TGCGCCAGCAGCTATTCCGGGACAGGGGGTTGGACCCAGTACTTC
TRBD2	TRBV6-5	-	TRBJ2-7	CASSYDTSGIYEQYF	TGTGCCAGCAGTTACGATACTAGCGGGATCTACGAGCAGTACTTC
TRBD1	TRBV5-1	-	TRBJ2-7	CASSLTGTGDETYEQYF	TGCGCCAGCAGCTTGACCGGGACAGGAGACGAAACCTACGAGCAGTACTTC
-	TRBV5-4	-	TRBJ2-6	CASSGRTVSSGANVLTF	TGTGCCAGTAGCGGGCGGACAGTTAGCTCTGGGGCCAACGTCCTGACTTTC
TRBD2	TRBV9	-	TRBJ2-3	CASSVAGGHTDTQYF	TGTGCCAGCAGCGTAGCGGGGGGGCACACAGATACGCAGTATTTT
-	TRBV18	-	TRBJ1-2	CASSPVDGATYGYTF	TGTGCCAGCTCACCCGTCGACGGAGCAACCTATGGCTACACCTTC
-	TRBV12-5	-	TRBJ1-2	CASGLPPNYGYTF	TGTGCTAGTGGTTTGCCTCCGAACTATGGCTACACCTTC
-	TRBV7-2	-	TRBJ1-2	CASSPRHESPYGYTF	TGTGCCAGCAGCCCTCGACACGAAAGCCCCTATGGCTACACCTTC
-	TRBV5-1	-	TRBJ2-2	CASSLEPVGELFF	TGCGCCAGCAGCTTGGAACCGGTCGGGGAGCTGTTTTTT
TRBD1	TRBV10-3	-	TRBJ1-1	CAIRQGARGTEAFF	TGTGCCATCAGACAGGGGGCGCGGGGGACTGAAGCTTTCTTT
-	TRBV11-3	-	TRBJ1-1	CASSLSGATEAFF	TGTGCCAGCAGCTTATCAGGGGCCACTGAAGCTTTCTTT
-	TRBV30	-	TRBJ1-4	CAWSATPTLPNEKLFF	TGTGCCTGGAGTGCAACACCAACCCTCCCCAATGAAAAACTGTTTTTT
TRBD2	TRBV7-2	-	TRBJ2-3	CASSSIAGLSTDTQYF	TGTGCCAGCAGCTCCATAGCGGGACTTAGCACAGATACGCAGTATTTT
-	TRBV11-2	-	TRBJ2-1	CASSLDRVPGDWGEQFF	TGTGCCAGCAGCTTAGATCGGGTTCCGGGGGATTGGGGAGAGCAGTTCTTC
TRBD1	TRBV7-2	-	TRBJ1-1	CASSLATGGGLLTEAFF	TGTGCCAGCAGCTTAGCTACAGGGGGCGGTTTGCTGACTGAAGCTTTCTTT
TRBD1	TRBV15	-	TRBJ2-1	CATSRDAGTGNNEQFF	TGTGCCACCAGCAGAGACGCCGGGACAGGGAACAATGAGCAGTTCTTC
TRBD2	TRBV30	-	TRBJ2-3	CASASGRALDTQYF	TGTGCCTCCGCTAGCGGGAGGGCCTTAGATACGCAGTATTTT
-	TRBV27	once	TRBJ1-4	CASSLSQGSTNEKLFF	TGTGCCAGCAGTTTATCTCAGGGTTCAACTAATGAAAAACTGTTTTTT
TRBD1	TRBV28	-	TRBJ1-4	CASSPGGLTNEKLFF	TGTGCCAGCAGCCCAGGGGGTTTGACTAATGAAAAACTGTTTTTT
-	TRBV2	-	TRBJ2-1	CASKPSSNEQFF	TGTGCCAGCAAGCCTAGCTCCAATGAGCAGTTCTTC
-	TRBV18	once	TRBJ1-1	CASSPSFTGLNTEAFF	TGTGCCAGCTCACCTTCCTTCACAGGGTTGAACACTGAAGCTTTCTTT
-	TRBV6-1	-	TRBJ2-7	CASSEDRLSSYEQYF	TGTGCCAGCAGTGAAGACCGACTATCCTCCTACGAGCAGTACTTC
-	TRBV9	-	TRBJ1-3	CASSVASQGTGNTIYF	TGTGCCAGCAGCGTAGCGTCGCAGGGGACGGGAAACACCATATATTTT
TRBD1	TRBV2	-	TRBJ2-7	CASRKTGEQYF	TGTGCCAGCAGAAAGACAGGGGAGCAGTACTTC
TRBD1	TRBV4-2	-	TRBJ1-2	CASSHRRQGAGYTF	TGTGCCAGCAGCCATCGAAGACAGGGGGCTGGCTACACCTTC
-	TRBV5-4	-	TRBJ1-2	CASTGTADYGYTF	TGTGCCAGTACAGGGACGGCTGACTATGGCTACACCTTC
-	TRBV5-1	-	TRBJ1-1	CASSFERPVNTEAFF	TGCGCCAGCAGCTTTGAGCGCCCTGTGAACACTGAAGCTTTCTTT
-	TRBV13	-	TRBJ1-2	CASSLAGFGYTF	TGTGCCAGCAGCTTAGCAGGGTTTGGCTACACCTTC
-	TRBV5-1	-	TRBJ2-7	CASSLDTAYEQYF	TGCGCCAGCAGCTTGGACACCGCCTACGAGCAGTACTTC
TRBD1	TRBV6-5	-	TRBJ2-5	CASSTWDREETQYF	TGTGCCAGCAGTACCTGGGACAGGGAAGAGACCCAGTACTTC
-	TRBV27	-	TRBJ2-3	CASSRRQESTDTQYF	TGTGCCAGCAGTCGAAGACAGGAGAGCACAGATACGCAGTATTTT
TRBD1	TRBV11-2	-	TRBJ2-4	CASSNPTGSPSKNIQYF	TGTGCCAGCAGCAACCCGACAGGGAGTCCTTCCAAAAACATTCAGTACTTC
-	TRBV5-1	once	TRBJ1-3	CASSLEPGHTIYF	TGCGCCAGCAGCTTGGAACCAGGGCACACCATATATTTT
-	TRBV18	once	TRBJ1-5	CASSPRGGGQPQHF	TGTGCCAGCTCACCTCGCGGCGGGGGTCAGCCCCAGCATTTT
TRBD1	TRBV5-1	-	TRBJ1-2	CASSLGQGGFGYTF	TGCGCCAGCAGCTTGGGACAGGGAGGATTTGGCTACACCTTC
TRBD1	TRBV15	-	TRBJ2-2	CATSRDFRDRVKAGELFF	TGTGCCACCAGCAGAGATTTCCGGGACAGGGTAAAAGCCGGGGAGCTGTTTTTT
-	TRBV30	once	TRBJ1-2	CAWSVPWTNYGYTF	TGTGCCTGGAGTGTACCGTGGACAAACTATGGCTACACCTTC
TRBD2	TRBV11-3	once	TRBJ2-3	CASSLGVSGGSTDTQYF	TGTGCCAGCAGCTTAGGAGTAAGCGGGGGGAGCACAGATACGCAGTATTTT
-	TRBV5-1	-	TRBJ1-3	CASSSGQLSGNTIYF	TGCGCCAGCAGCTCCGGACAGCTCTCTGGAAACACCATATATTTT
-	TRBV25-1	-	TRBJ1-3	CASSDYGNTIYF	TGTGCCAGCAGTGATTATGGAAACACCATATATTTT
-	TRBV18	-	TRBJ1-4	CASSPRGMGPGGKLFF	TGTGCCAGCTCACCCCGCGGGATGGGCCCGGGCGGAAAACTGTTTTTT
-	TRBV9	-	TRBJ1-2	CASSVGLYGYTF	TGTGCCAGCAGCGTCGGACTGTATGGCTACACCTTC
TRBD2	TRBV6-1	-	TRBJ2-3	CASSVGTSGGSTDTQYF	TGTGCCAGCAGTGTGGGGACTAGCGGGGGTAGCACAGATACGCAGTATTTT
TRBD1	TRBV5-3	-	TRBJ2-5	CARSYLTLTGVETQYF	TGTGCCAGAAGCTACCTGACTCTGACAGGGGTGGAGACCCAGTACTTC
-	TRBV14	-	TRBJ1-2	CASSQVPNGYTF	TGTGCCAGCAGCCAAGTCCCAAATGGCTACACCTTC
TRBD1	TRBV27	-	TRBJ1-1	CASSFDRGNTEAFF	TGTGCCAGCAGTTTTGACAGGGGCAACACTGAAGCTTTCTTT
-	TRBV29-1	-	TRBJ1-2	CSVEDRGYGYTF	TGCAGCGTTGAAGACAGAGGCTATGGCTACACCTTC
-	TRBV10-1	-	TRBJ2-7	CASNKILEIHEQYF	TGCGCCAGCAACAAGATTCTAGAGATTCACGAGCAGTACTTC
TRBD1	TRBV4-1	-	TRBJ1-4	CASSQVVAGGNEKLFF	TGCGCCAGCAGCCAAGTAGTGGCAGGGGGTAATGAAAAACTGTTTTTT
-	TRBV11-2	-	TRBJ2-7	CASSPDGGPGGSSYEQYF	TGTGCCAGCAGCCCAGATGGCGGACCAGGGGGGAGCTCCTACGAGCAGTACTTC
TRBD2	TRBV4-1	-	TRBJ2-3	CASSQDRTSGSTDTQYF	TGCGCCAGCAGCCAAGATAGGACTAGCGGTAGCACAGATACGCAGTATTTT
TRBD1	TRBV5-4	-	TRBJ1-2	CASSLGQIYGYTF	TGTGCCAGTAGCTTGGGACAGATATATGGCTACACCTTC
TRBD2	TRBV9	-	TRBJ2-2	CASSVEASGSNTGELFF	TGTGCCAGCAGCGTGGAAGCTAGCGGGAGTAACACCGGGGAGCTGTTTTTT
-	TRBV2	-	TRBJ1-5	CASGPTRNSNQPQHF	TGTGCCAGCGGGCCTACCAGAAATAGCAATCAGCCCCAGCATTTT
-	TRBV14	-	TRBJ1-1	CASSLLQGSTEAFF	TGTGCCAGCAGCCTCCTGCAGGGAAGCACTGAAGCTTTCTTT
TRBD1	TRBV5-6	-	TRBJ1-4	CASTRWDRVGKLFF	TGTGCCAGCACACGGTGGGACAGGGTCGGAAAACTGTTTTTT